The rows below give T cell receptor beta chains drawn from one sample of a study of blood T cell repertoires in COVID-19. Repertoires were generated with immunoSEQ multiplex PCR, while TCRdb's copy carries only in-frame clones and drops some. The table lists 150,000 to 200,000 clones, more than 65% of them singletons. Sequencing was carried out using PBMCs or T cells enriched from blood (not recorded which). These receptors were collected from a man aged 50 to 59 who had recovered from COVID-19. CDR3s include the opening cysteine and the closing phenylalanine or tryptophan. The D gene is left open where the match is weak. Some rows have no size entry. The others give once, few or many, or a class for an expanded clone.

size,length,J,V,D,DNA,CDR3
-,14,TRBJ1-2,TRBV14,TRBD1,TGTGCCAGCAGCCCGGACAGGGGAGGCTATGGCTACACCTTC,CASSPDRGGYGYTF
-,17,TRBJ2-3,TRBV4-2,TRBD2,TGTGCCAGCAGCCAAGATTGGCTAGCGGAGACCACAGATACGCAGTATTTT,CASSQDWLAETTDTQYF
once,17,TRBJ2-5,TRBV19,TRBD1,TGTGCCAGTAGCAAGGGAACCGGGACAGGATATCAAGAGACCCAGTACTTC,CASSKGTGTGYQETQYF
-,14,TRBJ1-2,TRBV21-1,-,TGTGCCAGCAGCAAAGAAGGTGGGCGCGAGTGCTACACCTTC,CASSKEGGRECYTF
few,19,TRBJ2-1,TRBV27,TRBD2,TGTGCCAGCGGCGGACTAGCGGGGGCCATAAAACGCTCCTACAATGAGCAGTTCTTC,CASGGLAGAIKRSYNEQFF
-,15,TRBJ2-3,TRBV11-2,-,TGTGCCAGCAGCTTCACGGTGGGCAGGTCGGATACGCAGTATTTT,CASSFTVGRSDTQYF
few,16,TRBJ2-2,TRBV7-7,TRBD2,TGTGCCAGCAGCCCCATCGCAGCGGGGGGCTCCGGGGAGCTGTTTTTT,CASSPIAAGGSGELFF
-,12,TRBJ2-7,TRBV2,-,TGTGCCAGCAGTAACCAGGCCTACGAGCAGTACTTC,CASSNQAYEQYF
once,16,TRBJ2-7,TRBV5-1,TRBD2,TGCGCCAGCAGCCCTACGGGCGGCCTAGCGGTTTACGAGCAGTACTTC,CASSPTGGLAVYEQYF
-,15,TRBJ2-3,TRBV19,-,TGTGCCAGTAGTATTAGGGAATCAGGGACAGATACGCAGTATTTT,CASSIRESGTDTQYF
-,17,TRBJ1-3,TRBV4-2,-,TGTGCCAGCAGCCAGGAGGGAGGGAGGGGCTCTGGAAACACCATATATTTT,CASSQEGGRGSGNTIYF
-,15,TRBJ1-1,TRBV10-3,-,TGTGCCATCAAAACGACAGGAAGTAGGATCACTGAAGCTTTCTTT,CAIKTTGSRITEAFF
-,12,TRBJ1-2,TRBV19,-,TGTGCCAGTAGTATATGGGCCTATGGCTACACCTTC,CASSIWAYGYTF
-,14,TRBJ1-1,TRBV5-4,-,TGTGCCAGCAGCTTGGGCGGTTTGAACACTGAAGCTTTCTTT,CASSLGGLNTEAFF
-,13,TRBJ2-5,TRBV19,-,TGTGCCAGTAGACAGCAGAACCAAGAGACCCAGTACTTC,CASRQQNQETQYF
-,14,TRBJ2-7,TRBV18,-,TGTGCCAGCTCACCCGGCCGCGGGACCTACGAGCAGTACTTC,CASSPGRGTYEQYF
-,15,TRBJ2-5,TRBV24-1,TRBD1,TGTGCCACCAGTGATTTGGGACAGGGGGGAGAGACCCAGTACTTC,CATSDLGQGGETQYF
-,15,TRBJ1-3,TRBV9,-,TGTGCCAGCAGCGTAAGCGGGGTCACCGGAAACACCATATATTTT,CASSVSGVTGNTIYF
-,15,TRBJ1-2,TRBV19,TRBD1,TGTGCCAGTAGTCCAGATCCGACAGGGACCGACGGCTACACCTTC,CASSPDPTGTDGYTF
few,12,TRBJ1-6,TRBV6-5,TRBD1,TGTGCCAGCAGGGACAGGTATTCACCCCTCCACTTT,CASRDRYSPLHF
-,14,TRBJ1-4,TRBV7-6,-,TGTGCCAGCAGCTTAGAGACGGGATATGAAAAACTGTTTTTT,CASSLETGYEKLFF
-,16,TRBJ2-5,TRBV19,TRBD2,TGTGCCATCGAGGGGACTAGCGGCCGCCGACAAGAGACCCAGTACTTC,CAIEGTSGRRQETQYF
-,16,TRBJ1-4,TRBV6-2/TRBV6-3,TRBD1,TGTGCCAGCAGTGCCCGACAGGGAAGGACTAATGAAAAACTGTTTTTT,CASSARQGRTNEKLFF
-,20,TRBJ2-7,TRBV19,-,TGTGCCAGTAGTATAGATCTAGGGGGGGGGCTGACGACCCGGACCTACGAGCAGTACTTC,CASSIDLGGGLTTRTYEQYF
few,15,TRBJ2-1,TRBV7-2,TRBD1,TGTGCCAGCTCGACTTCCGGGACAGGTCGGAATGAGCAGTTCTTC,CASSTSGTGRNEQFF
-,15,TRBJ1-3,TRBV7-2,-,TGTGCCAGCAGCCGCAGGATCAGCTCTGGAAACACCATATATTTT,CASSRRISSGNTIYF
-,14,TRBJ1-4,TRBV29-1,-,TGCAGCGTGAGGGGACAAGGGTGGGGTGAAAAACTGTTTTTT,CSVRGQGWGEKLFF
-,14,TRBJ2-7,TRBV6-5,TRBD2,TGTGCCAGCCTAGGGACTAGCGGAACCTACGAGCAGTACTTC,CASLGTSGTYEQYF
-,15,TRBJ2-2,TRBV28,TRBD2,TGTGCCAGCCGAATCGGGGGAGGGCACGACGGGGAGCTGTTTTTT,CASRIGGGHDGELFF
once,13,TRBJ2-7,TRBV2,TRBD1,TGTGCCAGCAATGGGGGACAGGGTTACGAGCAGTACTTC,CASNGGQGYEQYF
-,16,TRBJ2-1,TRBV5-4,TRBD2,TGTGCCAGCAGCCCTGAGGCGGGAGGCCGCTCCAATGAGCAGTTCTTC,CASSPEAGGRSNEQFF
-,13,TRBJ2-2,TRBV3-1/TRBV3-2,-,TGTGCCAGCAGCCAAGCGGGTTCCGGGGAGCTGTTTTTT,CASSQAGSGELFF
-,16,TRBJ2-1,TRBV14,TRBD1,TGTGCCAGCAGCCACGTGGGTGCAGGGGGCCTCTATGAGCAGTTCTTC,CASSHVGAGGLYEQFF
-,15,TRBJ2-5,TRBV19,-,TGTGCCAGTAGCCCAACAGGGATAGTCCAAGAGACCCAGTACTTC,CASSPTGIVQETQYF
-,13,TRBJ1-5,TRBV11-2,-,TGTGCCAGCAGTCTCGAGGGTGATCAGCCCCAGCATTTT,CASSLEGDQPQHF
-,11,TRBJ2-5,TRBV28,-,TGTGCCAGCAGTTTTCGGGAGACCCAGTACTTC,CASSFRETQYF
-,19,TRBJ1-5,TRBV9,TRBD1,TGTGCCAGCAGCGTAGACGGGACAGGGGAAAAGTTTAGCAATCAGCCCCAGCATTTT,CASSVDGTGEKFSNQPQHF
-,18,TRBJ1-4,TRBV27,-,TGTGCCAGCAGTACACTACGGACCTCAGGGGCCCCCAATGAAAAACTGTTTTTT,CASSTLRTSGAPNEKLFF
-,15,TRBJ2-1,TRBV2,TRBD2,TGTGCCAGCAACCTGATATTAGCGGGGGGGGATGAGCAGTTCTTC,CASNLILAGGDEQFF
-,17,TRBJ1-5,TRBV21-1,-,TGTGCCAGCAGTATCCTCCCTAGGACAGCCAGCAATCAGCCCCAGCATTTT,CASSILPRTASNQPQHF